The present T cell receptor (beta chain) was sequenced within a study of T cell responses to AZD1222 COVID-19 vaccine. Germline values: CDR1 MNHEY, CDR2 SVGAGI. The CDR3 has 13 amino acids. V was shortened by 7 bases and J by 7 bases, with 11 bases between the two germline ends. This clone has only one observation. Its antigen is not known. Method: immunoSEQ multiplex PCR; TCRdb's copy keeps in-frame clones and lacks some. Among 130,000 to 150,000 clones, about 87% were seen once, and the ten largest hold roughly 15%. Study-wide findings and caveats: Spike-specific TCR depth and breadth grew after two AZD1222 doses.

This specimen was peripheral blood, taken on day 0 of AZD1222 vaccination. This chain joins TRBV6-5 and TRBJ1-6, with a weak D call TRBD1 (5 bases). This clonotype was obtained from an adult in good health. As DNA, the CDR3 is TGTGCCAGCACCCCGGACAAAAATTCACCCCTCCACTTT. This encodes CASTPDKNSPLHF.